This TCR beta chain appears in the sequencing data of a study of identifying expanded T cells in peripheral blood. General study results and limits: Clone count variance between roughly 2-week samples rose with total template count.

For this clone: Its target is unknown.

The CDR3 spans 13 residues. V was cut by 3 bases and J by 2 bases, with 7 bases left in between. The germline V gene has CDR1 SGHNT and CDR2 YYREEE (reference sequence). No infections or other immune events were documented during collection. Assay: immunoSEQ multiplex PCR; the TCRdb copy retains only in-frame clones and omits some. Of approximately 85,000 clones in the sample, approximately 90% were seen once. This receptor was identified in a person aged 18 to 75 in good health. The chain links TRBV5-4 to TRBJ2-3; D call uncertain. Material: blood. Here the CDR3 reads CASSSDSTDTQYF. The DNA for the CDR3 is TGTGCCAGCAGCTCCGATTCCACAGATACGCAGTATTTT.